These 13 T cell receptor beta chains were sequenced from one sample in a study of control samples from healthy donors and cancer patients. The repertoire was sequenced with immunoSEQ multiplex PCR; TCRdb's copy has only in-frame clones and lacks some. The sample includes about 190,000 clones. The source material was blood. These receptors all stem from a woman aged 25 to 45 in good health.

V usage is TRBV4-1 and J usage is TRBJ1-2; 7 bases map to TRBD1. CDR1 MGHRA and CDR2 YSYEKL come from the germline V gene. There are 16 residues in the CDR3. The J segment lost 3 bases and the V segment lost 0 bases, leaving 7 bases of the junction unmatched. The CDR3 nucleotides read TGCGCCAGCAGCCAAGATCCGACAGGGTATGACTATGGCTACACCTTC. This translates into CASSQDPTGYDYGYTF.

As to this clone: One end of the junction varies from germline; a read error may be responsible. The rearrangement links TRBV28 to TRBJ1-5, with D unresolved. CDR3 length: 15 residues. Germline lookup yields CDR1 MDHEN and CDR2 SYDVKM. The CDR3 nucleotides are TGTGCAAGCAACAGTTTTTGGGAGCTAAATCAGCCCCAGCATTTT. Its translation: CASNSFWELNQPQHF.

This sequence joins TRBV28 and TRBJ1-6; weak D call: TRBD1 (5 bases). Trimming stripped 2 bases from V and 6 bases from J, with 11 bases between. The CDR3 covers 15 residues. Germline V CDR1 and CDR2: MDHEN, SYDVKM. This CDR3 is CASSLGDGRNSPLHF. The CDR3 bases are TGTGCCAGCAGTTTAGGGGACGGTCGTAATTCACCCCTCCACTTT.

V is TRBV18 and J is TRBJ1-1; 7 nucleotides match TRBD1. Germline CDR1 KGHSH, CDR2 LQKENI. This CDR3 spans 15 amino acids. V shed 2 bases, J shed 4 bases, and the junction held 7 bases outside the gene matches. The DNA of the CDR3 is TGTGCCAGCTCACCATACCGGGACAGCGGCACTGAAGCTTTCTTT. This gives the protein CASSPYRDSGTEAFF.

The rearrangement uses TRBV7-9 and TRBJ1-4; weak D call: TRBD1 (6 bases). The CDR3 sequence is 12 residues long. Between the trimmed V and J ends, which lost 5 bases and 12 bases, there was a span of 13 bases. Germline assignment: CDR1 SEHNR and CDR2 FQNEAQ (reference sequence). CDR3 bases: TGTGCCAGCAGCCCCCCTCGGACAGAACTGTTTTTT. It specifies CASSPPRTELFF.

The chain combines TRBV28 with TRBJ1-2; 7 nucleotides align to TRBD1. The CDR3 runs to 14 residues. Trimming took 6 bases from V and 6 from J; bases not matched to a gene: 10. Germline values: CDR1 MDHEN, CDR2 SYDVKM. CDR3 nucleotides: TGTGCCAGCAGCCCTCCTGGACAGGCCGATGGCTACACCTTC. It yields the protein CASSPPGQADGYTF.

The chain uses TRBV6-5 and TRBJ1-1, with D tentatively TRBD1 (5 bases). Trimming shortened V by 6 bases and J by 4 bases, and 12 bases separated the two germline ends. This CDR3 region has 13 residues. Germline-derived CDR1 and CDR2 are MNHEY and SVGAGI. CDR3 in amino acids: CASRRGDGTEAFF. The CDR3 coding sequence is TGTGCCAGCAGGCGCGGGGACGGCACTGAAGCTTTCTTT.

The chain is built from TRBV7-9 and TRBJ2-3, with 7 bases fitting TRBD1. Germline V lookup: CDR1 SEHNR, CDR2 FQNEAQ (reference sequence). CDR3 length: 14 residues. V was clipped by 3 bases and J by 3 bases; unmatched bases: 3. CDR3 amino acids: CASSLRGQTDTQYF. The CDR3 nucleotides are TGTGCCAGCAGCTTGAGGGGGCAAACAGATACGCAGTATTTT.

V is TRBV28 and J is TRBJ1-6, with 7 bases lining up with TRBD1. Trimming removed 6 bases from V and 6 bases from J; junction bases left unmatched: 8. The V gene's germline CDR1 is MDHEN and CDR2 SYDVKM. The CDR3 spans 15 residues. The CDR3 sequence is CASRPGQWTNSPLHF. DNA for the CDR3: TGTGCCAGCAGACCGGGACAGTGGACTAATTCACCCCTCCACTTT.

The genes are TRBV7-6 and TRBJ1-5; TRBD1 matches 7 bases. This CDR3 comprises 13 residues. Germline trimming cut 5 bases from V and 7 bases from J; bases unmatched to any gene: 5. Germline V gives CDR1 SGHVS, CDR2 FNYEAQ. CDR3 DNA sequence: TGTGCCAGCAGCCGGGGACAGAACCAGCCCCAGCATTTT. Protein: CASSRGQNQPQHF. Together with reference TRBV7-6 and TRBJ1-5, the CDR3 gives the full variable domain: GAGVSQSPRYKVTKRGQDVALRCDPISGHVSLYWYRQALGQGPEFLTYFNYEAQQDKSGLPNDRFSAERPEGSISTLTIQRTEQRDSAMYRCASSRGQNQPQHFGDGTRLSIL.

The rearrangement uses TRBV19 and TRBJ1-1; D gene unclear. Germline CDR1 is LNHDA and CDR2 is SQIVND (reference sequence). CDR3 length equals 17 residues. The V gene lost 0 bases and the J gene lost 2 bases, with 16 bases spanning the gap. The CDR3: CASSIDTTVVVNTEAFF. CDR3 bases: TGTGCCAGTAGTATAGATACAACTGTGGTGGTTAACACTGAAGCTTTCTTT. The whole variable domain, filled in from reference TRBV19 and TRBJ1-1, reads DGGITQSPKYLFRKEGQNVTLSCEQNLNHDAMYWYRQDPGQGLRLIYYSQIVNDFQKGDIAEGYSVSREKKESFPLTVTSAQKNPTAFYLCASSIDTTVVVNTEAFFGQGTRLTVV.

The rearrangement links TRBV7-3 to TRBJ2-7, with TRBD2 matching over 8 bases. Losses at the gene ends were 5 bases for V and 7 bases for J; bases not matched to a gene: 7. This CDR3 region has 13 residues. Germline assignment: CDR1 SGHTA and CDR2 FQGTGA. The CDR3 DNA reads TGTGCCAGCAGCCACGGACTAGCTGGTGAGCAGTACTTC. It yields the protein CASSHGLAGEQYF.

The chain is built from TRBV5-5 and TRBJ1-3; D remains ambiguous. The V end was cut by 0 bases, the J end by 0 bases, with 4 bases between. Germline V gene lookup returns CDR1 SGHKS and CDR2 YYEKEE (reference sequence). The CDR3 is made up of 14 amino acids. CDR3 sequence: CASSLGGSGNTIYF. DNA for the CDR3: TGTGCCAGCAGCTTGGGTGGCTCTGGAAACACCATATATTTT.